This is a list of T cell receptor beta chains from one sample in a study of patients and donors after allogeneic stem cell transplantation. Using its own MiXCR run on the RT-PCR reads, TCRdb lists one record per CDR3 protein. This sample carries approximately 140,000 distinct CDR3 sequences, roughly 35% of them seen once, and the ten largest clones take about 50%. Sequenced sample: blood, either unsorted or a sorted T cell fraction (not recorded which). The source of these receptors is a human donor who was either an allogeneic HSCT recipient or a stem cell or donor lymphocyte infusion donor (not recorded which). It is not recorded whose cells these are; they may come from a transplant donor. The CDR3 runs from the conserved cysteine through the conserved F or W. The D gene is left open where the match is weak. Some rows mark clone size as missing; the rest say once, few, many or name a class of expanded clone.

TRBV20-1	few	TRBD1	TRBJ1-2	CSALSGQGNYGYTF	TGCAGTGCTTTATCGGGACAGGGGAACTATGGCTACACCTTC
TRBV7-6	.	.	TRBJ2-1	CASSLELGNEQFF	TGTGCCAGCAGCTTAGAACTAGGGAATGAGCAGTTCTTC
TRBV29-1	.	.	TRBJ1-2	CSVEIQGGYTF	TGCAGCGTTGAAATTCAGGGTGGCTACACCTTC
TRBV28	.	.	TRBJ1-3	CASSLLGGRGNTIYF	TGTGCCAGCAGTTTATTGGGCGGGCGCGGAAACACCATATATTTT
TRBV12-3/TRBV12-4	many	.	TRBJ1-1	CASSFQMNTEAFF	TGTGCCAGCAGTTTTCAGATGAACACTGAAGCTTTCTTT
TRBV4-3	.	TRBD1	TRBJ2-5	CASSQRTGFETQYF	TGCGCCAGCAGCCAGAGGACAGGGTTCGAGACCCAGTACTTC
TRBV7-8	few	TRBD1	TRBJ1-2	CASSLATGQFYGYTF	TGTGCCAGCAGCTTAGCTACGGGACAGTTCTATGGCTACACCTTC
TRBV10-3	.	TRBD1	TRBJ1-5	CAISGRGGERNQPQHF	TGTGCCATCAGTGGTCGAGGGGGCGAAAGAAATCAGCCCCAGCATTTT
TRBV20-1	few	TRBD1	TRBJ2-7	CSAIPRTGSYEQYF	TGCAGTGCCATCCCCCGGACAGGGAGCTACGAGCAGTACTTC
TRBV29-1	few	TRBD1	TRBJ1-1	CSACGDRGMNTEAFF	TGCAGCGCTTGTGGGGACAGGGGAATGAACACTGAAGCTTTCTTT
TRBV9	.	.	TRBJ1-2	CASSVAGRTPGGYTF	TGTGCCAGCAGCGTAGCTGGCAGAACACCCGGCGGCTACACCTTC
TRBV12-3/TRBV12-4	.	TRBD2	TRBJ2-1	CASRTSGGGYNEQFF	TGTGCCAGCAGGACTAGCGGGGGGGGCTACAATGAGCAGTTCTTC
TRBV12-3/TRBV12-4	few	TRBD1	TRBJ1-6	CASSSTGVGGNSPLHF	TGTGCCAGCAGCTCGACAGGGGTCGGGGGAAATTCACCCCTCCACTTT